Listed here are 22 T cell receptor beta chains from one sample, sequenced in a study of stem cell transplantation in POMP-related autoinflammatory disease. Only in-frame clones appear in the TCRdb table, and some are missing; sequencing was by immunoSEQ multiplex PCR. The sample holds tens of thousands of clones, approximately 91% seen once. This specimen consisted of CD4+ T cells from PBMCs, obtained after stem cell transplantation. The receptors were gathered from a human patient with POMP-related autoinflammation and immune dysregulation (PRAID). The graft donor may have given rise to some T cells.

CDR3 bases: TGTGCCTGGATGGGGCAGAATCAAGAGACCCAGTACTTC. Translating gives CAWMGQNQETQYF. The gene calls are TRBV30 and TRBJ2-5; weak D call: TRBD1 (5 bases). The CDR3 consists of 13 residues. Germline V gene data show CDR1 as GTSNPN and CDR2 as SVGIG (reference sequence). V was cut by 4 bases and J by 2 bases, with 11 bases left in between.

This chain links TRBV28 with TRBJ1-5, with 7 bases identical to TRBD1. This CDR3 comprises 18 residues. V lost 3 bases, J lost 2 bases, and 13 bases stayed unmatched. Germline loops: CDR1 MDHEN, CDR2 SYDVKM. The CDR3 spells CASSLRRGRWLGNQPQHF. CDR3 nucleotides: TGTGCCAGCAGTTTGCGAAGGGGGCGGTGGTTGGGCAATCAGCCCCAGCATTTT.

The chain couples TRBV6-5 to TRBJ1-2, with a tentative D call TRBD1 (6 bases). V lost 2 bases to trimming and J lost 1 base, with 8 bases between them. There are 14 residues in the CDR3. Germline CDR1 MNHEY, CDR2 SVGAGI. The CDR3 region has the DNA TGTGCCAGCAGTTACGGGGGCGTTAACTATGGCTACACCTTC. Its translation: CASSYGGVNYGYTF.

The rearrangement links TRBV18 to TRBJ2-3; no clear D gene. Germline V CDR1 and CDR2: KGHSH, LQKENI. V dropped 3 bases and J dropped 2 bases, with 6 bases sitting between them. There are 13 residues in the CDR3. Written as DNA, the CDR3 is TGTGCCAGCTCACCTGCAAACACAGATACGCAGTATTTT. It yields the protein CASSPANTDTQYF. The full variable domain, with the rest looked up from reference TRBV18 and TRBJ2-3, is NAGVMQNPRHLVRRRGQEARLRCSPMKGHSHVYWYRQLPEEGLKFMVYLQKENIIDESGMPKERFSAEFPKEGPSILRIQQVVRGDSAAYFCASSPANTDTQYFGPGTRLTVL.

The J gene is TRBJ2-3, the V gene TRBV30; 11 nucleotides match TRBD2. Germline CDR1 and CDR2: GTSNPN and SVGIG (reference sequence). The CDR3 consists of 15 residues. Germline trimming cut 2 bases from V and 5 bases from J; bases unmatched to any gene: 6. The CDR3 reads CAWSLSSGRLDTQYF. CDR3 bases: TGTGCCTGGAGTCTTTCTAGCGGGAGGTTAGATACGCAGTATTTT.

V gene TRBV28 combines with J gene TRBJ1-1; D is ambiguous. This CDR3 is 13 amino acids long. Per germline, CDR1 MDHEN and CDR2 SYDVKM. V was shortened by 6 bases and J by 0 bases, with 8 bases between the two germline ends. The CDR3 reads CASRETVNTEAFF. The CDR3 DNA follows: TGTGCCAGCAGGGAGACGGTGAACACTGAAGCTTTCTTT. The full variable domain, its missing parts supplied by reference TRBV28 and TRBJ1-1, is DVKVTQSSRYLVKRTGEKVFLECVQDMDHENMFWYRQDPGLGLRLIYFSYDVKMKEKGDIPEGYSVSREKKERFSLILESASTNQTSMYLCASRETVNTEAFFGQGTRLTVV.

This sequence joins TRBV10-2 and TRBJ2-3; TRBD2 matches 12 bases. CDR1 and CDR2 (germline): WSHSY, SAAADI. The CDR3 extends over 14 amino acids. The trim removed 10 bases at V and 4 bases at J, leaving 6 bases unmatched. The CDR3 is CATRLAGGADTQYF. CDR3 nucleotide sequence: TGCGCCACCCGGCTAGCGGGGGGGGCAGATACGCAGTATTTT.

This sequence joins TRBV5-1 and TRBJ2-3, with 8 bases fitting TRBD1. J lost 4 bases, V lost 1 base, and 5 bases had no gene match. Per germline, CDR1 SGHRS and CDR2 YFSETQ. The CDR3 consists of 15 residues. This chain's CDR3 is CASSLPTGVADTQYF. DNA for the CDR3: TGCGCCAGCAGCTTGCCGACAGGGGTGGCAGATACGCAGTATTTT. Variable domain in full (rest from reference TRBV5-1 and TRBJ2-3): KAGVTQTPRYLIKTRGQQVTLSCSPISGHRSVSWYQQTPGQGLQFLFEYFSETQRNKGNFPGRFSGRQFSNSRSEMNVSTLELGDSALYLCASSLPTGVADTQYFGPGTRLTVL.

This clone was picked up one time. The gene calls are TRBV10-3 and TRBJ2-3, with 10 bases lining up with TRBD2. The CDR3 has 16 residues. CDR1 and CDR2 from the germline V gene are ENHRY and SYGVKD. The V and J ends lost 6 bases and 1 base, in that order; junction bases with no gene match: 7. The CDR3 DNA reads TGTGCCATCAGCGCTAGCGGGAGAGGGGGCACAGATACGCAGTATTTT. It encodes CAISASGRGGTDTQYF.

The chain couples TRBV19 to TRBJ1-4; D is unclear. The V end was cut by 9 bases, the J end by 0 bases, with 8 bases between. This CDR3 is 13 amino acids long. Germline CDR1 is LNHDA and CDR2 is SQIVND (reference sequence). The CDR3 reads CASRHTTNEKLFF. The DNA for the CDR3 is TGTGCCAGCCGACACACAACTAATGAAAAACTGTTTTTT.

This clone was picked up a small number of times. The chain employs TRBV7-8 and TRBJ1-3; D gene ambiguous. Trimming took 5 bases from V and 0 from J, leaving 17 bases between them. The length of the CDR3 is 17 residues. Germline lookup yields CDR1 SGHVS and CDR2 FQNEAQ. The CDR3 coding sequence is TGTGCCAGCAGCCCGTCTAGGACCCCCAGCTCTGGAAACACCATATATTTT. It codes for CASSPSRTPSSGNTIYF.

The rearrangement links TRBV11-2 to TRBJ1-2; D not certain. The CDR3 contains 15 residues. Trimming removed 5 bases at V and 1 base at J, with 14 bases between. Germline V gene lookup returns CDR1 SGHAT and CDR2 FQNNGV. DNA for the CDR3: TGTGCCAGCAGCCCGATCGGGTGGGGTAACTATGGCTACACCTTC. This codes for CASSPIGWGNYGYTF.

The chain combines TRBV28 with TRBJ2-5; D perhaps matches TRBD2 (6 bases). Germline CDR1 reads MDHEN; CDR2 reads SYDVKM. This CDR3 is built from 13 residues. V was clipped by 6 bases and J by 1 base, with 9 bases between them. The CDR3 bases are TGTGCCAGCAGACCCGGGGGCCAAGAGACCCAGTACTTC. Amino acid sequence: CASRPGGQETQYF.

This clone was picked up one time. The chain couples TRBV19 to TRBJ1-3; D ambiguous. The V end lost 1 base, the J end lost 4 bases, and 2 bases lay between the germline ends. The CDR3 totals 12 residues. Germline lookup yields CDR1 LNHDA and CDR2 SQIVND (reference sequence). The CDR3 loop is CASSIVGNTIYF. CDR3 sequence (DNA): TGTGCCAGTAGTATAGTCGGAAACACCATATATTTT. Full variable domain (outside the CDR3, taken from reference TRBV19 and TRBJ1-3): DGGITQSPKYLFRKEGQNVTLSCEQNLNHDAMYWYRQDPGQGLRLIYYSQIVNDFQKGDIAEGYSVSREKKESFPLTVTSAQKNPTAFYLCASSIVGNTIYFGEGSWLTVV.

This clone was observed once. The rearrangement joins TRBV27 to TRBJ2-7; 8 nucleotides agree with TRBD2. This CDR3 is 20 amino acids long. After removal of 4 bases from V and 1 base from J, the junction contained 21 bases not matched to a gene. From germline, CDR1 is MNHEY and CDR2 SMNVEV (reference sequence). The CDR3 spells CASSSRGPGVAGIPSYEQYF. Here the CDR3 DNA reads TGTGCCAGCAGTTCCCGGGGCCCTGGAGTAGCGGGAATTCCATCCTACGAGCAGTACTTC.

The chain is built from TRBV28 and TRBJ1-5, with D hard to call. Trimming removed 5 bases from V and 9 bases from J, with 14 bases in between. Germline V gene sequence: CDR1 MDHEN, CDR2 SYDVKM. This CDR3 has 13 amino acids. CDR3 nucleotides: TGTGCCAGCAGTCCCCCGACACCCTGGCCCCAGCATTTT. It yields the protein CASSPPTPWPQHF.

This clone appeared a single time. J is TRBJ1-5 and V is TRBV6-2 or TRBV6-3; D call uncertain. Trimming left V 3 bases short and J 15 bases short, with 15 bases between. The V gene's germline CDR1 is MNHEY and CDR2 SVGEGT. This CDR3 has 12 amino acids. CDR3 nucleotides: TGTGCCAGCAGTTATGTGGCGGCGAAAAGGCATTTT. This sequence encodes CASSYVAAKRHF.

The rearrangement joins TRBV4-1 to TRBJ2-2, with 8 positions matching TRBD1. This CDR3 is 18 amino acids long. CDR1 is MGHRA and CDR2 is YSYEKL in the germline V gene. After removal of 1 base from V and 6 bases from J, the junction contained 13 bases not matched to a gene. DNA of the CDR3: TGCGCCAGCAGCCAAGTTTCAGGGGGCGTTTTTTGGTCCGGGGAGCTGTTTTTT. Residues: CASSQVSGGVFWSGELFF.

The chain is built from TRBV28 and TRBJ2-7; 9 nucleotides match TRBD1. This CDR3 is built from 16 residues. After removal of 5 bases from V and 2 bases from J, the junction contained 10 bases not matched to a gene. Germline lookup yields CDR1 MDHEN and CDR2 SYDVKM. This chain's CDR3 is CASSTYRGLITYEQYF. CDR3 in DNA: TGTGCCAGCAGTACATACAGGGGGCTAATAACCTACGAGCAGTACTTC.

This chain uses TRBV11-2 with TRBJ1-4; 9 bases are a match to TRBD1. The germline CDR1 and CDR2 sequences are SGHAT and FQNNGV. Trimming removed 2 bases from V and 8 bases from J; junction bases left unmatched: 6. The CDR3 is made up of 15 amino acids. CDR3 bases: TGTGCCAGCAGCTTAACCCTCGGACAGGGGGAAAAACTGTTTTTT. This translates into CASSLTLGQGEKLFF.

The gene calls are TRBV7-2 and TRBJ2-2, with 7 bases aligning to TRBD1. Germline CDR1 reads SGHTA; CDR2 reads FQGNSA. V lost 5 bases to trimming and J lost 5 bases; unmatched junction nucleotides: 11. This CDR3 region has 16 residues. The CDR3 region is CASSLQGIGETGELFF. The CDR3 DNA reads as TGTGCCAGCAGCCTACAGGGGATTGGGGAAACCGGGGAGCTGTTTTTT.

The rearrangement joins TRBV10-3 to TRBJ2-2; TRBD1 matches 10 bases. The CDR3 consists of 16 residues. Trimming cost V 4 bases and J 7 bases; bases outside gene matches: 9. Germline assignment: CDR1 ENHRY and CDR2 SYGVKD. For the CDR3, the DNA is TGTGCCATCAGTGCCCCGACAGGGGGCGAGGACGGGGAGCTGTTTTTT. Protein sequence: CAISAPTGGEDGELFF.